One sample yielded the 30 T cell receptor beta chains listed below, sequenced in a study of siplizumab effects on memory and regulatory T cells. Using immunoSEQ multiplex PCR, the repertoire was profiled, and TCRdb retains in-frame clones only, with some absent. The sample consists of tens of thousands of clones, 95% to 98% of them appearing once. Sequenced: naive CD8+ T cells sorted from blood. The receptors come from a human donor in good health.

The chain combines TRBV13 with TRBJ2-1; 13 nucleotides agree with TRBD2. The germline gives CDR1 PRHDT, CDR2 FYEKMQ (reference sequence). V lost 4 bases to trimming and J lost 7 bases; unmatched junction nucleotides: 7. The CDR3 contains 16 residues. DNA for the CDR3: TGTGCCAGCAGCTCCCCAGGACTAGCGGGGGCGAATGAGCAGTTCTTC. It encodes CASSSPGLAGANEQFF.

This chain joins TRBV19 and TRBJ2-7, with D tentatively TRBD1 (6 bases). Trimming took off 1 base at V and 5 bases at J, with 15 bases between the two ends. The germline gives CDR1 LNHDA, CDR2 SQIVND (reference sequence). The CDR3 is 15 residues long. DNA for the CDR3: TGTGCCAGTAGTATAGTAACAGGGTCGGTGGACGAGCAGTACTTC. Translation gives CASSIVTGSVDEQYF.

The V call is TRBV30, the J call TRBJ1-6, with 8 bases lining up with TRBD1. The junction had 4 bases not matched to a gene; V was cut back by 2 bases and J by 4 bases. The CDR3 is made up of 15 amino acids. CDR1 and CDR2 (germline): GTSNPN, SVGIG (reference sequence). In DNA form, the CDR3 reads TGTGCCTGGAGTTTTCACAGGGGGTATAATTCACCCCTCCACTTT. Amino acids: CAWSFHRGYNSPLHF.

This clone has just one count. The chain joins TRBV29-1 to TRBJ2-1; 8 nucleotides align to TRBD2. Per the germline V gene, CDR1 is SQVTM and CDR2 is ANQGSEA. The CDR3 covers 13 residues. The junction had 7 bases not matched to a gene; V was cut back by 7 bases and J by 5 bases. The CDR3 coding sequence is TGCAGCGCCGGGACTAGTGACCACAATGAGCAGTTCTTC. Protein product: CSAGTSDHNEQFF.

A note on this clone: Additional DNA sequences in this sample encode the identical CDR3. The genes are TRBV11-3 and TRBJ2-3; D is perhaps TRBD1 or TRBD2 (5 bases each). From germline, CDR1 is SGHNT and CDR2 YENEEA. V was trimmed by 4 bases and J by 0 bases, leaving 11 bases between them. CDR3 length equals 15 residues. CDR3 loop: CASSSGTASTDTQYF. CDR3 bases: TGTGCCAGCAGCTCGGGGACGGCTAGCACAGATACGCAGTATTTT.

The chain links TRBV4-2 to TRBJ2-5; D unresolved. Trimming removed 3 bases from V and 4 bases from J, with 15 bases in between. This CDR3 spans 15 amino acids. CDR1 and CDR2 (germline): LGHNA, YNFKEQ. CDR3: CASSHPPSGRETQYF. The DNA for the CDR3 is TGTGCCAGCAGCCACCCCCCTAGTGGTAGAGAGACCCAGTACTTC.

The chain joins TRBV7-9 to TRBJ1-6, with D possibly TRBD1 on 6 matching bases. The CDR3 length is 15 residues. V lost 3 bases, J lost 11 bases, and 17 bases lay in between. CDR1 and CDR2 from the germline V gene are SEHNR and FQNEAQ (reference sequence). CDR3 coding DNA: TGTGCCAGCAGCTTTTTGTTCCAGGGGTCTACACCCCTCCACTTT. It encodes CASSFLFQGSTPLHF.

The chain links TRBV9 to TRBJ2-5; perhaps TRBD2 as D (6 bases). The germline gives CDR1 SGDLS, CDR2 YYNGEE. The V and J ends lost 1 base and 1 base respectively, with 23 bases between them. The CDR3 sequence is 19 residues long. CDR3 in amino acids: CASSVYGGPGLLPQETQYF. CDR3 in DNA: TGTGCCAGCAGCGTATACGGGGGTCCTGGGCTTCTCCCCCAAGAGACCCAGTACTTC.

This clone has just a few counts. This chain connects TRBV2 to TRBJ1-2; D is unresolved. The CDR3 runs to 11 residues. Germline CDR1 reads SNHLY; CDR2 reads FYNNEI. V was pared by 4 bases and J by 8 bases, with 8 bases between. This CDR3 is CASSVVGGYTF. CDR3 DNA sequence: TGTGCCAGCAGTGTGGTAGGGGGCTACACCTTC.

V is TRBV6-5 and J is TRBJ2-7; no definite D call. There are 11 residues in the CDR3. Trimming left V 6 bases short and J 0 bases short, with 3 bases between. Germline loops: CDR1 MNHEY, CDR2 SVGAGI. CDR3 bases: TGTGCCAGCAGCAACTCCTACGAGCAGTACTTC. This gives the protein CASSNSYEQYF.

This chain uses TRBV30 with TRBJ1-4; no clear D gene. The germline gives CDR1 GTSNPN, CDR2 SVGIG (reference sequence). V lost 0 bases, J lost 8 bases, and 10 bases lay in between. The CDR3 runs 13 residues. CDR3 sequence (DNA): TGTGCCTGGAGTGTGAGAATTCGGGAAAAACTGTTTTTT. It codes for CAWSVRIREKLFF. Using reference TRBV30 and TRBJ1-4 for the parts outside the CDR3, the full variable domain is SQTIHQWPATLVQPVGSPLSLECTVEGTSNPNLYWYRQAAGRGLQLLFYSVGIGQISSEVPQNLSASRPQDRQFILSSKKLLLSDSGFYLCAWSVRIREKLFFGSGTQLSVL.

A note on this clone: The sample carries other DNA sequences with the same CDR3. The genes are TRBV4-3 and TRBJ2-3, with TRBD2 as a possible D gene (6 bases). Deletions cut 4 bases from V and 3 bases from J, with 14 bases between. Germline V gene sequence: CDR1 LGHNA, CDR2 YSLEER. The CDR3 contains 15 residues. The CDR3 protein is CASSPLSGRTDTQYF. The CDR3 DNA reads as TGCGCCAGCAGCCCTTTGAGCGGGCGAACAGATACGCAGTATTTT.

The chain employs TRBV19 and TRBJ2-5, with TRBD2 matching 10 bases. V dropped 5 bases and J dropped 5; count of bases not matched to a gene: 11. Germline V lookup: CDR1 LNHDA, CDR2 SQIVND (reference sequence). This CDR3 has 16 residues. CDR3 in DNA: TGTGCCAGTAGTCAGGGTAGCGGGGGGATAGGCGAGACCCAGTACTTC. Translated: CASSQGSGGIGETQYF. Drawing the rest from reference TRBV19 and TRBJ2-5, the complete variable domain is DGGITQSPKYLFRKEGQNVTLSCEQNLNHDAMYWYRQDPGQGLRLIYYSQIVNDFQKGDIAEGYSVSREKKESFPLTVTSAQKNPTAFYLCASSQGSGGIGETQYFGPGTRLLVL.

This sequence joins TRBV2 and TRBJ2-5; TRBD2 agrees at 9 bases. The DNA end is more similar to TRBJ2-7, so the J call may be wrong. The CDR3 sequence is 14 residues long. Germline-derived CDR1 and CDR2 are SNHLY and FYNNEI. CDR3 in DNA: TGTGCCAGCAGTGTAGCGGGGGCATCCTACGAGCAGTACTTC. This sequence encodes CASSVAGASYEQYF.

The V call is TRBV19, the J call TRBJ2-2; tentative D call: TRBD2 (6 bases). The CDR3 runs to 17 residues. Trimming took off 6 bases at V and 2 bases at J, with 19 bases between the two ends. CDR1 LNHDA and CDR2 SQIVND come from the germline V gene (reference sequence). The CDR3 nucleotides are TGTGCCAGTAGGGGGAGCCGGGAGCCAGCCAACACCGGGGAGCTGTTTTTT. Translation gives CASRGSREPANTGELFF.

The CDR3 reads CASSEYPGTNQETQYF. CDR3 DNA: TGTGCCAGCAGTGAATACCCGGGGACTAACCAAGAGACCCAGTACTTC. This chain links TRBV25-1 with TRBJ2-5; 7 bases line up with TRBD2. With V trimmed by 0 bases and J by 0 bases, 4 bases remained unmatched. The CDR3 is made up of 16 amino acids. CDR1 and CDR2 (germline): MGHDK, SYGVNS.

V gene TRBV4-1 combines with J gene TRBJ1-4, with D tentatively TRBD1 (6 bases). This CDR3 comprises 17 residues. The germline V and J ends were trimmed by 4 bases and 0 bases, with 15 bases remaining between them. Germline V CDR1 and CDR2: MGHRA, YSYEKL. The CDR3 sequence: CASSLRQDNATNEKLFF. Written as DNA, the CDR3 is TGCGCCAGCAGCCTCCGACAGGACAACGCAACTAATGAAAAACTGTTTTTT.

The rearrangement joins TRBV19 to TRBJ2-1, with D tentatively TRBD2 (6 bases). V shed 5 bases and J shed 0 bases, with 11 bases lying between them. The CDR3 contains 15 residues. Germline V lookup: CDR1 LNHDA, CDR2 SQIVND (reference sequence). This CDR3 is CASSAAGSSYNEQFF. Written as DNA, the CDR3 is TGTGCCAGTAGTGCGGCGGGGAGCTCCTACAATGAGCAGTTCTTC.

The rearrangement joins TRBV7-9 to TRBJ1-1; no firm D call. The germline CDR1 and CDR2 sequences are SEHNR and FQNEAQ (reference sequence). Trimming took off 5 bases at V and 5 bases at J, with 21 bases between the two ends. The CDR3 length is 16 residues. In DNA, the CDR3 is TGTGCCAGCAGCCCGTTAGGTGGCAGCTCCCTAACTGAAGCTTTCTTT. It translates to CASSPLGGSSLTEAFF.

The V and J genes are TRBV5-4 and TRBJ1-6; D may be TRBD1 (6 bases). With 3 bases removed from V and 7 bases from J, the gap between germline ends came to 14 bases. Germline CDR1 SGHNT, CDR2 YYREEE (reference sequence). The CDR3 runs 15 residues. CDR3 residues: CASSYVQGGNSPLHF. The CDR3 DNA follows: TGTGCCAGCAGCTACGTACAGGGTGGAAATTCACCCCTCCACTTT.

J is TRBJ1-5 and V is TRBV10-3; 11 positions match TRBD1. J gave up 2 bases and V 10 bases, and 7 bases lay outside the gene matches. This CDR3 has 15 residues. Germline CDR1 ENHRY, CDR2 SYGVKD. The CDR3 reads CATWTGGDGNQPQHF. In nucleotides, the CDR3 is TGTGCCACCTGGACAGGGGGCGACGGCAATCAGCCCCAGCATTTT.

This chain links TRBV4-1 with TRBJ1-1; D is undetermined. With 5 bases removed from V and 6 bases from J, the gap between germline ends came to 16 bases. The CDR3 runs to 14 residues. Germline assignment: CDR1 MGHRA and CDR2 YSYEKL. The CDR3 region is CASSEGIGKAEAFF. CDR3 in DNA: TGCGCCAGCAGCGAAGGAATAGGGAAGGCTGAAGCTTTCTTT.

The V and J genes are TRBV27 and TRBJ2-1; TRBD1 matches 9 bases. The V gene end was trimmed by 5 bases and the J gene end by 7 bases; junction bases not matched to a gene: 9. Germline V CDR1 and CDR2: MNHEY, SMNVEV (reference sequence). CDR3 length: 15 residues. The CDR3 DNA sequence: TGTGCCAGCAGTCTGACGGGACAGGGTTCGAATGAGCAGTTCTTC. Amino acids: CASSLTGQGSNEQFF.

The genes are TRBV4-3 and TRBJ2-7; perhaps TRBD1 as D (6 bases). Trimming cost V 3 bases and J 4 bases, with 16 bases left between them. In germline, CDR1 is LGHNA, CDR2 YSLEER. This CDR3 region has 15 residues. CDR3 sequence: CASSQDRQVSYEQYF. The CDR3 DNA follows: TGCGCCAGCAGCCAGGATAGACAGGTTTCTTACGAGCAGTACTTC.

The chain has TRBV6-1 and TRBJ2-3, with no clear D. The CDR3 totals 15 residues. V lost 8 bases and J lost 2, with 17 bases in between. Germline V gives CDR1 MNHNS, CDR2 SASEGT. Here the CDR3 DNA reads TGTGCCAGCGAGGTAGCCCCTGCTTACACAGATACGCAGTATTTT. This gives the protein CASEVAPAYTDTQYF.

A single count supports this clone. The CDR3 here is CASSLESEQYF. CDR3 bases: TGCGCCAGCAGCTTGGAGAGCGAGCAGTACTTC. The chain joins TRBV5-1 to TRBJ2-7, with no clear D. The germline V and J ends were trimmed by 0 bases and 6 bases, with 4 bases remaining between them. Germline CDR1 and CDR2: SGHRS and YFSETQ. This CDR3 is 11 amino acids long.

The chain employs TRBV9 and TRBJ1-2, with 9 bases matching TRBD1. This CDR3 is built from 14 residues. CDR1 is SGDLS and CDR2 is YYNGEE in the germline V gene. With 2 bases clipped from V and 8 bases from J, the junction kept 7 bases outside the gene matches. CDR3 coding DNA: TGTGCCAGCAGCGTTGGGGGACAGGGTCACGGCTACACCTTC. This codes for CASSVGGQGHGYTF.

This rearrangement joins TRBV9 to TRBJ2-5; 8 bases fit TRBD1. This CDR3 spans 15 amino acids. CDR1 and CDR2 from the germline V gene are SGDLS and YYNGEE. Unmatched junction bases numbered 7, after V lost 1 base and J lost 5 bases. CDR3 loop: CASSVRQGIGETQYF. The CDR3 bases are TGTGCCAGCAGCGTAAGACAGGGGATAGGGGAGACCCAGTACTTC.

This clone was observed once. V and J are TRBV29-1 and TRBJ2-3; D is unresolved. V gave up 3 bases and J gave up 3 bases, with 13 bases separating them. Germline V CDR1 and CDR2: SQVTM, ANQGSEA. The CDR3 has 14 residues. CDR3 nucleotide sequence: TGCAGCGTTGACTCGGGTGTACGAACAGATACGCAGTATTTT. This translates into CSVDSGVRTDTQYF.

This sequence joins TRBV27 and TRBJ2-7, with 8 bases matching TRBD1. This CDR3 has 16 residues. The germline CDR1 and CDR2 sequences are MNHEY and SMNVEV (reference sequence). V gave up 3 bases and J gave up 2 bases; unmatched junction bases: 9. The CDR3 loop reads CASSFRRGTGPYEQYF. CDR3 coding DNA: TGTGCCAGCAGTTTCCGACGCGGGACAGGTCCCTACGAGCAGTACTTC.